This T cell receptor (beta chain) is from a study of blood T cell repertoires in COVID-19. Across the study: Acute-phase and convalescent COVID-19 samples originated in the United States, Italy and Spain. The analysed material was cDNA or gDNA that came from T cells, B-cell-depleted T cells, or PBMCs.

Methods used by the authors: Amplification of reference gene primers was used by the study to estimate nucleated cell counts. Assay: immunoSEQ multiplex PCR; the TCRdb copy retains only in-frame clones and omits some. V and J calls and clone size follow that table, whereas D and trimming were derived from the DNA. The sample lists 150,000 or so clones, about 82% occurring once. Per germline, CDR1 MDHEN and CDR2 SYDVKM. The CDR3 sequence is 16 residues long. V was pared by 2 bases and J by 3 bases, with 13 bases between. The chain links TRBV28 to TRBJ2-2; possible D gene TRBD2, 7 bases. The clonotype comes from a woman in her fifties or sixties with acute or convalescent COVID-19. The material sequenced was peripheral blood. In nucleotides, the CDR3 is TGTGCCAGCAGTTTACTTCAGGGGAGGGACACCGGGGAGCTGTTTTTT. It yields the protein CASSLLQGRDTGELFF.